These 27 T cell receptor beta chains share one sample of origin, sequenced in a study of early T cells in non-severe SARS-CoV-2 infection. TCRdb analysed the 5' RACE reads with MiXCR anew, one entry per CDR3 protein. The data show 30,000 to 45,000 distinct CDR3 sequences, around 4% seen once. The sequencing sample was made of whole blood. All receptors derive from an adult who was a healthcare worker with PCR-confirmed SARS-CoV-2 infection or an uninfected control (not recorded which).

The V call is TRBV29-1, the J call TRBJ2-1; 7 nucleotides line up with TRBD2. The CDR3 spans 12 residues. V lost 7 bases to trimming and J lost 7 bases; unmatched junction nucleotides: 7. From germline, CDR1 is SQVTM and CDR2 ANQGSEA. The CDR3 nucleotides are TGCAGCGGAACCGGGGGGAGGAATGAGCAGTTCTTC. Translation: CSGTGGRNEQFF.

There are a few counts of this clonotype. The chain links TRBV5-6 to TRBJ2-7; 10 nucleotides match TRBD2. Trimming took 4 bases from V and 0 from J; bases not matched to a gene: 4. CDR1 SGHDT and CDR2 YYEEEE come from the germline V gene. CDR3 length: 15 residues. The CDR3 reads CASSAGLASSYEQYF. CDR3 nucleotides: TGTGCCAGCAGCGCGGGACTAGCGAGCTCCTACGAGCAGTACTTC.

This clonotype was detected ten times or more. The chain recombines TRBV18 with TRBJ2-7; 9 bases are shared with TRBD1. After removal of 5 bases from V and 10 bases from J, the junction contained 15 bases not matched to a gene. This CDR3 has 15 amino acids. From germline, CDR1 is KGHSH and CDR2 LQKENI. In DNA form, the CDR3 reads TGTGCCAGCTCATCTCAAGGACAGGGGACAGAACCCCAGTACGTC. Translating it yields CASSSQGQGTEPQYV.

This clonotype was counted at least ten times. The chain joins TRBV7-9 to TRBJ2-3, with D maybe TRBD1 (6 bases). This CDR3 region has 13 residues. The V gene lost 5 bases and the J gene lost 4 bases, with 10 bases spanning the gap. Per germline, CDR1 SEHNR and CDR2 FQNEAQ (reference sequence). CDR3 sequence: CASSNRVPDTQYF. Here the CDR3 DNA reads TGTGCCAGCAGCAACAGGGTGCCAGATACGCAGTATTTT.

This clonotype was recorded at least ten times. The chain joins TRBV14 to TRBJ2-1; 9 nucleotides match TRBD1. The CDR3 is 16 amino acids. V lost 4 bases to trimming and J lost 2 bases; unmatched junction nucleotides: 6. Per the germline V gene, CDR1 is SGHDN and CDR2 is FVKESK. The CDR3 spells CASSPQRTGAYNEQFF. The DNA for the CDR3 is TGTGCCAGCAGCCCACAACGGACAGGGGCCTACAATGAGCAGTTCTTC.

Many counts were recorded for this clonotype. In nucleotides, the CDR3 is TGTGCCAGCAGTAGAGCGGGGTCGAACACCGGGGAGCTGTTTTTT. Encoded protein: CASSRAGSNTGELFF. The rearrangement uses TRBV12-3 or TRBV12-4 and TRBJ2-2; 7 nucleotides line up with TRBD2. This CDR3 has 15 amino acids. Losses at the gene ends were 5 bases for V and 0 bases for J; bases not matched to a gene: 3.

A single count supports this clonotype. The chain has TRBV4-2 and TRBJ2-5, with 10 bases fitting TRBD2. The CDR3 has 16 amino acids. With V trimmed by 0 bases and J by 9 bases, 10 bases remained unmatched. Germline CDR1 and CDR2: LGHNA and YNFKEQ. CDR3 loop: CASSQDSSGSTGAQYF. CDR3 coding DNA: TGTGCCAGCAGCCAAGATTCTAGCGGGAGCACCGGGGCCCAGTACTTC.

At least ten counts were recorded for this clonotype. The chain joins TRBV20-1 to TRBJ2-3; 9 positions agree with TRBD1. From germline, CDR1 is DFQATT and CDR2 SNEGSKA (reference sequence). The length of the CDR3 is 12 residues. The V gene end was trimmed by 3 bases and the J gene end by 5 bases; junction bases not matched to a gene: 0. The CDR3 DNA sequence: TGCAGTGCTAGGGACAGGGGAGATACGCAGTATTTT. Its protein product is CSARDRGDTQYF.

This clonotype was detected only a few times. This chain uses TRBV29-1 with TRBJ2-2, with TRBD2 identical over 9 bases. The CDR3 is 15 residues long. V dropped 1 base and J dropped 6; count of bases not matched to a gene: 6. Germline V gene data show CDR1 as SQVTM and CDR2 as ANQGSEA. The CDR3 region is CSVEGRREGPGELFF. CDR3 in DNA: TGCAGCGTTGAAGGGAGGCGGGAGGGCCCCGGGGAGCTGTTTTTT.

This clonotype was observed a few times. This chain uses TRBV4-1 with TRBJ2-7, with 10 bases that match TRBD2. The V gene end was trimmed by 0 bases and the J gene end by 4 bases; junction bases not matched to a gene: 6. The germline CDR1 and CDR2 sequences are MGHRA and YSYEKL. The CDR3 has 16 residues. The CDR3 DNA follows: TGCGCCAGCAGCCAAGATTGGAGGACTAGCGGTTACGAGCAGTACTTC. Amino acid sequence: CASSQDWRTSGYEQYF.

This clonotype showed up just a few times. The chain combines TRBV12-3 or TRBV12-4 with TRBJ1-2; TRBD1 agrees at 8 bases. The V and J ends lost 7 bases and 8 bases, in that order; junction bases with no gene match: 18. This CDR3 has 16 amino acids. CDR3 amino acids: CASTHPPLGQVGGYTF. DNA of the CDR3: TGTGCCAGCACCCACCCCCCTTTGGGACAGGTCGGCGGCTACACCTTC.

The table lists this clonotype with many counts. CDR3 sequence (DNA): TGTGCCAGCTCACTCAGAGCTTTCTACTACGAGCAGTACGTC. It yields the protein CASSLRAFYYEQYV. V gene TRBV18 combines with J gene TRBJ2-7; no definite D call. Germline V gene data show CDR1 as KGHSH and CDR2 as LQKENI. The CDR3 loop spans 14 amino acids. V dropped 4 bases and J dropped 3 bases, with 13 bases sitting between them.

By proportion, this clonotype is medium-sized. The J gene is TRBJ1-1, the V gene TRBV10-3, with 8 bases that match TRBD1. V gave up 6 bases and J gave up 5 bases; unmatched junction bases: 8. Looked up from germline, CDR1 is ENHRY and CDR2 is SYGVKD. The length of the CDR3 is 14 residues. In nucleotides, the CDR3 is TGTGCCATCAGCCGCCAGGGGGCAGATACTGAAGCTTTCTTT. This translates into CAISRQGADTEAFF.

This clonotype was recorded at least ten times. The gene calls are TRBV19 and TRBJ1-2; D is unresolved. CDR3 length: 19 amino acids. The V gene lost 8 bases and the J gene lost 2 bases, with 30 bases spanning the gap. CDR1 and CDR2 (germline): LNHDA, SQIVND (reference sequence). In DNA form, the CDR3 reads TGTGCCAGTGCCCCCATCCTCGGTACCCTTACACCCAGGAACTATGGCTACACCTTC. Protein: CASAPILGTLTPRNYGYTF.

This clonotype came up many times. CDR3 nucleotides: TGTGCCAGCAGCTTAGAGGCTAGCGGGAGTTATAATTCCTACAATGAGCAGTTCTTC. Its translation: CASSLEASGSYNSYNEQFF. This sequence joins TRBV7-8 and TRBJ2-1; 10 bases line up with TRBD2. The V segment lost 1 base and the J segment 1 base; nucleotides outside the gene matches: 10. The length of the CDR3 is 19 residues. Germline V gene lookup returns CDR1 SGHVS and CDR2 FQNEAQ.

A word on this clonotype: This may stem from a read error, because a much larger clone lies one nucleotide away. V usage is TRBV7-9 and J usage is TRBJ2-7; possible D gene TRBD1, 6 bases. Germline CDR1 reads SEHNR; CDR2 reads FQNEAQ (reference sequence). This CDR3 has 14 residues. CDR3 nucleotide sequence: TGTGCCAACAGCTCCCGCCAGGGGTTGTACGAGCAGTACGTC. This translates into CANSSRQGLYEQYV.

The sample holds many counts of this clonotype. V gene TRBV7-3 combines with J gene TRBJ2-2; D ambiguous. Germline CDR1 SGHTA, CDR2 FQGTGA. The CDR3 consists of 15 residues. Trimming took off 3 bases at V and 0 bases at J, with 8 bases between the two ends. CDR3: CASSFGPANTGELFF. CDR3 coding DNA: TGTGCCAGCAGCTTCGGGCCCGCGAACACCGGGGAGCTGTTTTTT.

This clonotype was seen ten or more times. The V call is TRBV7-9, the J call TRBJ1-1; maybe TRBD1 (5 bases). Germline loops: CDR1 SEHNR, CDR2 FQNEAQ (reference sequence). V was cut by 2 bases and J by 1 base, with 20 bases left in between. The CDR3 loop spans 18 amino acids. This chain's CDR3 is CASSLTWGSGRENTEAFF. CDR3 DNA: TGTGCCAGCAGCTTAACTTGGGGGAGTGGACGGGAGAACACTGAAGCTTTCTTT.

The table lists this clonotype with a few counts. The DNA for the CDR3 is TGCAGTGCTACGGGGACTAGCGGGAGTGGAAATGAGCAGTTCTTC. This gives the protein CSATGTSGSGNEQFF. V and J are TRBV20-1 and TRBJ2-1, with 14 bases identical to TRBD2. Losses at the gene ends were 4 bases for V and 7 bases for J; bases not matched to a gene: 6. This CDR3 is 15 amino acids long. CDR1 DFQATT and CDR2 SNEGSKA come from the germline V gene (reference sequence).

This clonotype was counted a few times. The CDR3 DNA follows: TGTGCCAGCAATCTGAGGGGAGGGGCAACTAATGAAAAACTGTTTTTT. Encoded protein: CASNLRGGATNEKLFF. This sequence joins TRBV2 and TRBJ1-4; maybe TRBD1 (5 bases). This CDR3 is built from 16 residues. Germline loops: CDR1 SNHLY, CDR2 FYNNEI. The germline V and J ends were trimmed by 7 bases and 0 bases, with 15 bases remaining between them.

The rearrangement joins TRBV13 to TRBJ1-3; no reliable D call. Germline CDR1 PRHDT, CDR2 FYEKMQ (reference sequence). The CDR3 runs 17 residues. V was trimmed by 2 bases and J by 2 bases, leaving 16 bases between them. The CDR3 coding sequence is TGTGCCAGCAGCTTATATGCAGGAAAGTTCGCTGGAAACACCATATATTTT. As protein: CASSLYAGKFAGNTIYF.

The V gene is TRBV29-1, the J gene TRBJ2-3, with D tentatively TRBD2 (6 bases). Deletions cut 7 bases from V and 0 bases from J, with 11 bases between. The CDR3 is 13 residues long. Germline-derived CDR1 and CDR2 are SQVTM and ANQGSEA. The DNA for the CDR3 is TGCAGCGGTACGGGACTTAGCACAGATACGCAGTATTTT. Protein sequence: CSGTGLSTDTQYF.

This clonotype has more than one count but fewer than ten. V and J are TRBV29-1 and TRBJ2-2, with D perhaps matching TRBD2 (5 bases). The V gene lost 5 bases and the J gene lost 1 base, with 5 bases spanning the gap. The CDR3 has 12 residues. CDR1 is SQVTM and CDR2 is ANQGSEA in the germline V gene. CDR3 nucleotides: TGCAGCGTTAGCGGGAACACCGGGGAGCTGTTTTTT. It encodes CSVSGNTGELFF.

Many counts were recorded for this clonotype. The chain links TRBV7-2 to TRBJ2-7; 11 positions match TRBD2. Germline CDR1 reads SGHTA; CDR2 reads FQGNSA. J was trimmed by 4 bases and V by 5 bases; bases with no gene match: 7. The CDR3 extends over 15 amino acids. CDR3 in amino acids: CASSISGRAGYEQYF. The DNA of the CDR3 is TGTGCCAGCAGCATTAGCGGGAGGGCCGGGTACGAGCAGTACTTC.

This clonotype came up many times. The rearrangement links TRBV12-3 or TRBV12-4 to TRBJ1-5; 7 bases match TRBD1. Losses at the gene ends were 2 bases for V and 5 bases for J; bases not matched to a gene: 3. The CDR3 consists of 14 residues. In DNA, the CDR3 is TGTGCCAGCAGTTTATGGACAGGAGATCAGCCCCAGCATTTT. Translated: CASSLWTGDQPQHF.

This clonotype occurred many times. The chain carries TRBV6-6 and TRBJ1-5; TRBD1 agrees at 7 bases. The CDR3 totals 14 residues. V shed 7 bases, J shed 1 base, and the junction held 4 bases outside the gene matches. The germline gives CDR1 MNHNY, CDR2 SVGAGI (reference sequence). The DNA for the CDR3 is TGTGCCAGCATACAGGACAGGAGCAATCAGCCCCAGCATTTT. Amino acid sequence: CASIQDRSNQPQHF.

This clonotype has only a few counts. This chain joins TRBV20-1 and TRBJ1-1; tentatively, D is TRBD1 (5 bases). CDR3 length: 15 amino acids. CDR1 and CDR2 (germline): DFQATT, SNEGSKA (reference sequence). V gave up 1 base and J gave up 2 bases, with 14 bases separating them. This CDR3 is CSARAQGDPNTEAFF. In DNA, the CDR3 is TGCAGTGCTAGAGCTCAAGGGGACCCTAACACTGAAGCTTTCTTT.